The T cell receptor (beta chain) described here comes from a study of vaccination and CD4 T cells after COVID-19. Study-level information: Post-COVID draws followed diagnosis by a median roughly 93 days (range 35 to 161).

With regard to this clonotype: Its antigen is as yet unknown.

Cultured CD4+ T-cell DNA underwent Oncomine TCR Beta short-read sequencing. TCRdb redid the calling of the PCR reads with MiXCR, one entry per CDR3 protein. The sample comprises 6,500 to 9,000 distinct CDR3 sequences, around 60% of which are singletons, and around 30% rests with the top ten. This CDR3 is 16 amino acids long. CDR1 LGHNA and CDR2 YSLEER come from the germline V gene. Trimming removed 1 base from V and 6 bases from J; junction bases left unmatched: 7. The treatment was: approximately nine-day PBMC culture with coronavirus spike peptide pools or control peptides (ViraFEST assay). Peptide-pool expansion of antigen-specific T cells preceded TCR sequencing in ViraFEST. The positive PCR dates, which preceded the US Alpha, Beta and Delta variants, fell between March and December 2020. Cultures of PBMCs, approximately 2 million per well, were set up with about 10 IU/ml IL-2 and roughly 10 ug/ml peptide pools.

The rearrangement joins TRBV4-3 to TRBJ2-2; 8 positions agree with TRBD1. The TCR sequence derives from a human donor who had recovered from COVID-19. The sample comprised CD4+ T cells from blood, cultured in vitro. The CDR3 coding sequence is TGCGCCAGCAGCCAAGTTCGGCAGGGGGCGGCCGGGGAGCTGTTTTTT. Its protein product is CASSQVRQGAAGELFF.